These T cell receptor beta chains were read from a single sample in a study of blood T cell repertoires in COVID-19. The table came from immunoSEQ multiplex PCR; TCRdb's copy has only in-frame clones and leaves some out. Of under 200,000 clones listed, approximately 80% are singletons. Material: PBMCs or T cells enriched from blood (not recorded which). These receptors were collected from a woman aged 55-70 years with acute COVID-19. The CDR3 runs from the conserved cysteine through the conserved F or W.

v_call: TRBV24-1
cdr3_aa: CATSGGISGVTDTQYF

v_call: TRBV21-1
cdr3_aa: CAEGDRYSTNEKLFF

v_call: TRBV6-2/TRBV6-3
cdr3_aa: CASSYLDRANYGYTF

v_call: TRBV10-1
cdr3_aa: CASSEGQDNSPLHF

v_call: TRBV6-5
cdr3_aa: CASSYFGQGVKNEQYF

v_call: TRBV11-2
cdr3_aa: CASSLVETGSAQYF

v_call: TRBV3-1/TRBV3-2
cdr3_aa: CASSRSGIPSTDTQYF

v_call: TRBV5-1
cdr3_aa: CASGGTGGDLDGELFF

v_call: TRBV27
cdr3_aa: CASSSLDRNSPLHF

v_call: TRBV6-5
cdr3_aa: CASSYSQGLGNSPLHF

v_call: TRBV4-3
cdr3_aa: CASSLQGDIQYF